The T cell receptor (beta chain) under discussion was sequenced for a study of T cells after yellow fever vaccination. Study-wide results and caveats: Reappearing after the booster were most of the clones from primary vaccination (less than 98% CD4, 70% to 90% CD8). Although the secondary response was weaker, it peaked faster, at day 5 versus 15. The study noted that FACS-sorted repertoires could contain abundant clonotypes contaminating from the bulk population.

Universal primer sites and UMIs were introduced during 5'RACE template-switching synthesis of TCR cDNA. TCRdb reprocessed the 5' RACE reads via MiXCR and lists one record per CDR3 protein. The table records some 300,000 distinct CDR3 sequences, less than 9.5% of them present only once. A word on this clonotype: Antigen: not known.

Deletions cut 0 bases from V and 5 bases from J, with 11 bases between. The CDR3 is 15 amino acids. Germline V gene lookup returns CDR1 SGHNT and CDR2 YYREEE (reference sequence). This material consisted of CD4+ T cells sorted from PBMCs, taken 5 days after the yellow fever booster vaccination. The V and J genes are TRBV5-4 and TRBJ2-2; D is unresolved. This TCR was recovered from a man aged 18-30 years who received the YFV17D yellow fever vaccine. CDR3 protein: CASSLDTLLTGELFF. The CDR3 region has the DNA TGTGCCAGCAGCTTGGACACCCTCCTTACCGGGGAGCTGTTTTTT.